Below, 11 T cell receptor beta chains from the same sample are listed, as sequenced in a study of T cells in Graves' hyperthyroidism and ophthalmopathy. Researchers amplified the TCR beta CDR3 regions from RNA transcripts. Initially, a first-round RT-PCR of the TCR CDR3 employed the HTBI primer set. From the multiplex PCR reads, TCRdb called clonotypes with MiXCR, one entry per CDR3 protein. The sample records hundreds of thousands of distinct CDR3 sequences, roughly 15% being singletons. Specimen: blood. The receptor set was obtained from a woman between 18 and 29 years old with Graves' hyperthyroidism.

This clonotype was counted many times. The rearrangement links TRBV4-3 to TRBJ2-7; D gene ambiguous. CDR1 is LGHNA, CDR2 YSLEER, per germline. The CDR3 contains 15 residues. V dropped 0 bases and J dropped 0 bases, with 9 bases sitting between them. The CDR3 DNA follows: TGCGCCAGCAGCCAAGAGTACAGAAGCTCCTACGAGCAGTACTTC. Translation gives CASSQEYRSSYEQYF.

CDR3: CASSQDTRPSGRELFF. DNA for the CDR3: TGTGCCAGCAGCCAAGATACTAGACCCTCGGGTCGGGAGCTGTTTTTT. This chain links TRBV4-2 with TRBJ2-2; D perhaps matches TRBD2 (5 bases). The CDR3 totals 16 residues. V lost 0 bases, J lost 9 bases, and 17 bases lay in between. In germline, CDR1 is LGHNA, CDR2 YNFKEQ.

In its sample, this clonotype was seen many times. The CDR3 DNA follows: TGTGCCAGCAGTGGGACGGAGAGGATCAGCAATGAGCAGTTCTTC. Protein sequence: CASSGTERISNEQFF. The chain links TRBV28 to TRBJ2-1; D could derive from TRBD1 or TRBD2 (5 bases each). The V and J ends lost 5 bases and 6 bases respectively, with 17 bases between them. The CDR3 totals 15 residues. Germline CDR1 MDHEN, CDR2 SYDVKM.

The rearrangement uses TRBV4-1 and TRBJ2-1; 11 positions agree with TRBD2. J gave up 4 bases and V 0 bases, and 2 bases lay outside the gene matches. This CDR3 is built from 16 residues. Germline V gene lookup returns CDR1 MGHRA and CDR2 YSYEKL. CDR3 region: CASSQELAGGYNEQFF. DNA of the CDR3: TGCGCCAGCAGCCAAGAATTAGCGGGAGGGTACAATGAGCAGTTCTTC.

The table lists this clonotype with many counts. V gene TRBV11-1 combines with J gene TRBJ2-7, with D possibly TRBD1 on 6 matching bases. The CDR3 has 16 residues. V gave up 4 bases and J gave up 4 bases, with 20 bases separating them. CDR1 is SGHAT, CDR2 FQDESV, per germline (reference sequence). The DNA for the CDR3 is TGTGCCAGCAGCTCCTTCGTGGCAGGGGACCTTTACGAGCAGTACTTC. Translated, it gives CASSSFVAGDLYEQYF.

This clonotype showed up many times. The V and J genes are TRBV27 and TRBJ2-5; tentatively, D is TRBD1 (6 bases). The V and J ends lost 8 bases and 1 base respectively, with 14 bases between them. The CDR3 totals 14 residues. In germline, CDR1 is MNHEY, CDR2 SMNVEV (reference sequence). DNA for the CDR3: TGTGCCAGCGGACAGTCCTACTTCCAAGAGACCCAGTACTTC. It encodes CASGQSYFQETQYF.

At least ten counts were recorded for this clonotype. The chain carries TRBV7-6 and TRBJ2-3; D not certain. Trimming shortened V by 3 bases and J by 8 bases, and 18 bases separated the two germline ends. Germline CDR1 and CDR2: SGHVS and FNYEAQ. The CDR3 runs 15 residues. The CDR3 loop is CASSFLATSSGTQYF. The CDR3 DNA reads TGTGCCAGCAGCTTCCTGGCAACCTCGTCGGGTACGCAGTATTTT.

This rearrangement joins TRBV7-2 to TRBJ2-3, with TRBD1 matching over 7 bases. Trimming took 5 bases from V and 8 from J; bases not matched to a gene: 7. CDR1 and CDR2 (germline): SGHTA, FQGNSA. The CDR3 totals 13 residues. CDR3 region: CASSPGGFGTQYF. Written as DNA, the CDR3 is TGTGCCAGCAGCCCAGGGGGATTCGGTACGCAGTATTTT.

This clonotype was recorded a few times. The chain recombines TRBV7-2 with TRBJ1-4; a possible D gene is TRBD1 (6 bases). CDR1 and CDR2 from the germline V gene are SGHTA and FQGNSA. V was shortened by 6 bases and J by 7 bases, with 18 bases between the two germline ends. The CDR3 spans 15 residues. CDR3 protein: CASRSRPQGFEKLFF. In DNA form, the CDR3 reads TGTGCCAGCAGATCTAGACCACAGGGTTTTGAAAAACTGTTTTTT.

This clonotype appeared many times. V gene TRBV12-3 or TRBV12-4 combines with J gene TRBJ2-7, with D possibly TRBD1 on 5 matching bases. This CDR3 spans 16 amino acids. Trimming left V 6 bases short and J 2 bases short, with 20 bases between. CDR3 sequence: CASRARAGQGAYEQYF. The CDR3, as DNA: TGTGCCAGCAGGGCCAGAGCCGGGCAGGGTGCCTACGAGCAGTACTTC.

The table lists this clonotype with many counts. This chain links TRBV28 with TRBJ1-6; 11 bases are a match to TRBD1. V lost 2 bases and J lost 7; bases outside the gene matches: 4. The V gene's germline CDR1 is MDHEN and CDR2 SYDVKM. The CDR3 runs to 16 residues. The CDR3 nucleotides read TGTGCCAGCAGTTTAGGCGGACAGGGGGCCAATTCACCCCTCCACTTT. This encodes CASSLGGQGANSPLHF.